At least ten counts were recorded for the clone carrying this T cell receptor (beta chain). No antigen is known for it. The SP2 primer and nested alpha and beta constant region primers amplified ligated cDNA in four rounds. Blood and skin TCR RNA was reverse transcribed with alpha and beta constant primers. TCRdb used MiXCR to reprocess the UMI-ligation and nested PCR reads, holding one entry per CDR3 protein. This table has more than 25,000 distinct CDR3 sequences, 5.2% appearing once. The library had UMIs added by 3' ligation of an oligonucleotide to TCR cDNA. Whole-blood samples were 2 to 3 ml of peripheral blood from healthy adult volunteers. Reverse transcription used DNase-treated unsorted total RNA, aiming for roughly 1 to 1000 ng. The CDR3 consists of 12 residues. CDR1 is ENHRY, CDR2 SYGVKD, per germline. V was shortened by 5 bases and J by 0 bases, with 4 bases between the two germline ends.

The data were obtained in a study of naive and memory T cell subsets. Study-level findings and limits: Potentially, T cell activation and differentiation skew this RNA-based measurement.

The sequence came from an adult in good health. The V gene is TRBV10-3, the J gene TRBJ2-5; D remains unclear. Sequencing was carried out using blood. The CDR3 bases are TGTGCCATCAGTACCAACCAAGAGACCCAGTACTTC. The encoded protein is CAISTNQETQYF.